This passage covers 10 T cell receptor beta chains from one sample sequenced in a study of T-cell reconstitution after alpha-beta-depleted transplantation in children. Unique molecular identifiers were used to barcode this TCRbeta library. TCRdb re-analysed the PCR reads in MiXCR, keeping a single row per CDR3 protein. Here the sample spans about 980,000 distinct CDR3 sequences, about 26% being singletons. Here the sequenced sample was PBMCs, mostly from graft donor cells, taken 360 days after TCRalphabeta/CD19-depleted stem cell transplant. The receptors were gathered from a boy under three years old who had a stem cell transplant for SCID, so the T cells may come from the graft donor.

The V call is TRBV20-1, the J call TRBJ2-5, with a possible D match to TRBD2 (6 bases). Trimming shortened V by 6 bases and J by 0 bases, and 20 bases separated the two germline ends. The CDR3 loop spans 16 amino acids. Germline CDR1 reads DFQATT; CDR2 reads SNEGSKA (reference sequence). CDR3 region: CSARGFGGAYQETQYF. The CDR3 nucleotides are TGCAGTGCCCGGGGGTTCGGGGGAGCGTACCAAGAGACCCAGTACTTC.

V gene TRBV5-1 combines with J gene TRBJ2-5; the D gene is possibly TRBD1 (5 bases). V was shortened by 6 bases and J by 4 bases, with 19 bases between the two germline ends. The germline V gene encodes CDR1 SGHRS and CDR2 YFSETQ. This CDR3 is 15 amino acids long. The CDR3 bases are TGCGCCAGCATCGACGTTGACAGAAGGGGAGAGACCCAGTACTTC. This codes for CASIDVDRRGETQYF.

The CDR3 spells CASSLANRQETQYF. The CDR3 bases are TGTGCCAGCAGTTTAGCAAACAGGCAAGAGACCCAGTACTTC. J is TRBJ2-5 and V is TRBV12-3 or TRBV12-4; tentatively, D is TRBD1 (5 bases). The CDR3 loop spans 14 amino acids. V was pared by 0 bases and J by 2 bases, with 7 bases between.

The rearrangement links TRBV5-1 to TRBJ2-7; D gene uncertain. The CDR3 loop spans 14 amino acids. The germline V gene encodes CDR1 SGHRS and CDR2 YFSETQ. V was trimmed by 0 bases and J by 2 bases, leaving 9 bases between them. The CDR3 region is CASSLEGRTYEQYF. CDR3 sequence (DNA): TGCGCCAGCAGCTTGGAGGGCAGAACCTACGAGCAGTACTTC.

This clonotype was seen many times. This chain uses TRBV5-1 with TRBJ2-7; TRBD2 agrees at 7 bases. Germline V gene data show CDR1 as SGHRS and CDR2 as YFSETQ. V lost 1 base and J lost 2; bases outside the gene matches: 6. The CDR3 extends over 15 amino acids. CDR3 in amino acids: CASSLKSSGTYEQYF. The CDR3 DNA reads TGCGCCAGCAGCTTGAAGTCTAGCGGAACCTACGAGCAGTACTTC.

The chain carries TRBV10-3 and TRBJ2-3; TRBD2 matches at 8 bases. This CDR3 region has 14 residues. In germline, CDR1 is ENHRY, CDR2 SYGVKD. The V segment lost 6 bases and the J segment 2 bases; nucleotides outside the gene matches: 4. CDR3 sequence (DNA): TGTGCCATCAGAGGTAGCGGGAACACAGATACGCAGTATTTT. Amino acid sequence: CAIRGSGNTDTQYF.

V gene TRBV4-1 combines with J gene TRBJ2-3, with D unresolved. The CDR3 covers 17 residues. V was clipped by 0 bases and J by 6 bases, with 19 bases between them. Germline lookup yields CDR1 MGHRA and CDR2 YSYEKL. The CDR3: CASSQDFGPKLGDTQYF. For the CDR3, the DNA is TGCGCCAGCAGCCAAGATTTTGGCCCTAAATTGGGCGATACGCAGTATTTT.

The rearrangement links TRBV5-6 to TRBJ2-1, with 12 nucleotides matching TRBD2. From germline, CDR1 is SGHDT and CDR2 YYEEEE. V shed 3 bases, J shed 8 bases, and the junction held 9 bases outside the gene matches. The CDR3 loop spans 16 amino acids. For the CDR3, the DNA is TGTGCCAGCAGCTACCCATTGACTAGCGGGGGAGATGAGCAGTTCTTC. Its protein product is CASSYPLTSGGDEQFF.

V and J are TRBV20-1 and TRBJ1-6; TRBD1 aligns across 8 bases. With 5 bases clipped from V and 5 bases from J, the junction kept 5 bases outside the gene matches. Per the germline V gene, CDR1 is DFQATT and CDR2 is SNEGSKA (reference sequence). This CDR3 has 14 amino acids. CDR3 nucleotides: TGCAGTGCTTTCGACAGGGGCCATAATTCACCCCTCCACTTT. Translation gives CSAFDRGHNSPLHF.

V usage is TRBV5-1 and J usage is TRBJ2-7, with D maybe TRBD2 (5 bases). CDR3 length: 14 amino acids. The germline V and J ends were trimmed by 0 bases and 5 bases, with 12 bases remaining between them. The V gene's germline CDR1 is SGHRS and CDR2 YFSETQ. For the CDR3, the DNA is TGCGCCAGCAGCTTGGAGATTGAGGGCGACGAGCAGTACTTC. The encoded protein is CASSLEIEGDEQYF.